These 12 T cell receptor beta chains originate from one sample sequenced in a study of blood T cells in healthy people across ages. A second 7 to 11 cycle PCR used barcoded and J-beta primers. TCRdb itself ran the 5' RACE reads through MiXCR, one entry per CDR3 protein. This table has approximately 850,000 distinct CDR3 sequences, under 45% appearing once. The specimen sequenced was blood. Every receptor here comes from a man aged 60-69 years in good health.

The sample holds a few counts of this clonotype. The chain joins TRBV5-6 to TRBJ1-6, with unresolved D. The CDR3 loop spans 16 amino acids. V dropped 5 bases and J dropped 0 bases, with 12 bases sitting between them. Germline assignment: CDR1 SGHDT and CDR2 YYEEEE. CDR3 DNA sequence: TGTGCCAGCAGTGGATGGGCGAGCTCCTATAATTCACCCCTCCACTTT. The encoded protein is CASSGWASSYNSPLHF.

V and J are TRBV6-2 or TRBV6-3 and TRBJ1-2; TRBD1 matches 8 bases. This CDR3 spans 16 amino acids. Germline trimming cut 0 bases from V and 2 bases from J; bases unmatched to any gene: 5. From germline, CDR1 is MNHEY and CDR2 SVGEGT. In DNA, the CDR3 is TGTGCCAGCAGTTACTCGAGGGCAGGGGGCAACTATGGCTACACCTTC. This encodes CASSYSRAGGNYGYTF.

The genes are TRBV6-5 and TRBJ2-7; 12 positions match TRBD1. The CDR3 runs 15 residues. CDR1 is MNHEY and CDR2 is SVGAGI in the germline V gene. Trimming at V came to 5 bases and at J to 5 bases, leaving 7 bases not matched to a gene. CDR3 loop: CASSDAGTGGHEQYF. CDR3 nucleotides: TGTGCCAGCAGTGACGCCGGGACAGGGGGCCACGAGCAGTACTTC.

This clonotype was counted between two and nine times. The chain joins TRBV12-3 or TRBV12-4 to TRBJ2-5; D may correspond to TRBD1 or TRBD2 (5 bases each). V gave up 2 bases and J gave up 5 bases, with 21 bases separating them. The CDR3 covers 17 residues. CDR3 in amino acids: CASSLLLGPRSGETQYF. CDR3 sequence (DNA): TGTGCCAGCAGTTTATTATTGGGACCCCGGTCAGGGGAGACCCAGTACTTC.

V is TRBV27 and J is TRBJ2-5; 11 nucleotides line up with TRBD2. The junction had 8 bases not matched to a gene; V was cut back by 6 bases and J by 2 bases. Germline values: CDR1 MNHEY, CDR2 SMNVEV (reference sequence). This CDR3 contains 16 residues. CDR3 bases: TGTGCCAGCAGGAGACTAGCGGGGATCTTACAAGAGACCCAGTACTTC. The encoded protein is CASRRLAGILQETQYF.

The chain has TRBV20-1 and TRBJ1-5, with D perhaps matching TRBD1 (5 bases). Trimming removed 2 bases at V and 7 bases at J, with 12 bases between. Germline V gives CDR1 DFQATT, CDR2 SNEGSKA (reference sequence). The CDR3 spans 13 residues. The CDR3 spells CSARSGLGQPQHF. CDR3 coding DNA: TGCAGTGCTAGATCAGGGTTAGGACAGCCCCAGCATTTT.

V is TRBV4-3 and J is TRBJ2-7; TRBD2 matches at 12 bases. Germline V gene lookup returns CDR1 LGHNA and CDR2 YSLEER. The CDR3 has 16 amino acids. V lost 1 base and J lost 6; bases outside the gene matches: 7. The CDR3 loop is CASSQGPGLAGGEQYF. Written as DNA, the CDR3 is TGCGCCAGCAGCCAAGGACCGGGACTAGCGGGCGGCGAGCAGTACTTC.

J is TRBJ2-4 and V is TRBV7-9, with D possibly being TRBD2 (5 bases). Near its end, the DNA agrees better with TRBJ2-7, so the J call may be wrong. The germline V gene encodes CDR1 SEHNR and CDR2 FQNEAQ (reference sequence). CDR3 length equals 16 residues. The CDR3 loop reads CASSDGITEVTYEQYF. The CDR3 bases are TGTGCCAGCAGCGACGGGATAACGGAGGTTACCTACGAGCAGTACTTC.

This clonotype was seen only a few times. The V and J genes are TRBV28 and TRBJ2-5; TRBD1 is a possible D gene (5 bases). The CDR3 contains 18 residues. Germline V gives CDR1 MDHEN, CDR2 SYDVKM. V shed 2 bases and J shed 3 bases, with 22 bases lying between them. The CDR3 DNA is TGTGCCAGCAGTTTAGGTTCGGCAGGGTATGGTTCGGAAGAGACCCAGTACTTC. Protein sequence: CASSLGSAGYGSEETQYF.

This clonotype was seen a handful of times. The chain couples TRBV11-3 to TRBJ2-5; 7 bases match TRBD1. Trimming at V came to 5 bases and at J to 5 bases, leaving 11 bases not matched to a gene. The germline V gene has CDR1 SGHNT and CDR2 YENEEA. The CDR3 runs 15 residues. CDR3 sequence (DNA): TGTGCCAGCAGCCGGGACAGCCCTAGTTGGGAGACCCAGTACTTC. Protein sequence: CASSRDSPSWETQYF.

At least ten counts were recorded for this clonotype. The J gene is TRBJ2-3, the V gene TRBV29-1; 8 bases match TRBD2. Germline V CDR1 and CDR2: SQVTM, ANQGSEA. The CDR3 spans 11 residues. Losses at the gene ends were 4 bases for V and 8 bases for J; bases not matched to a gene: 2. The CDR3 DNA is TGCAGCGTTGGTCGGGAGGGTACGCAGTATTTT. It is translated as CSVGREGTQYF.

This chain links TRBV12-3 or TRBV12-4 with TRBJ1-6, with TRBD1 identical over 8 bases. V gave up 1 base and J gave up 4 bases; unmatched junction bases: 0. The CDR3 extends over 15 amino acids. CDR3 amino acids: CASSLGTGYNSPLHF. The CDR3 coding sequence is TGTGCCAGCAGTTTAGGGACAGGGTATAATTCACCCCTCCACTTT.